These 30 T cell receptor beta chains were sequenced from one sample in a study of T cells in Graves' hyperthyroidism and ophthalmopathy. Using RNA transcripts as the source, TCR beta CDR3 regions were amplified. With the HTBI primer set, the TCR CDR3 went through a first round of RT-PCR. TCRdb used MiXCR to reprocess the multiplex PCR reads, holding one entry per CDR3 protein. The sample holds roughly 720,000 distinct CDR3 sequences, roughly a sixth seen once. The sequenced sample was blood. These TCRs come from a man aged 45-60 years with Graves' hyperthyroidism.

The genes are TRBV24-1 and TRBJ1-2, with D uncertain. The V gene's germline CDR1 is KGHDR and CDR2 SFDVKD. V was shortened by 4 bases and J by 7 bases, with 15 bases between the two germline ends. The CDR3 is 14 amino acids. The CDR3 sequence is CATSEGKGVTGYTF. The CDR3 DNA follows: TGTGCCACCAGTGAGGGTAAGGGAGTGACTGGCTACACCTTC.

Remarks on this clonotype: A much larger clone sits a single nucleotide away, making a read error possible. The chain recombines TRBV6-5 with TRBJ2-7; 9 bases map to TRBD2. This CDR3 is 16 amino acids long. The J segment lost 0 bases and the V segment lost 0 bases, leaving 3 bases of the junction unmatched. CDR1 and CDR2 (germline): MNHEY, SVGAGI. DNA for the CDR3: TGTGCCAGCAGTTACTCGGCTAGCGGGAACTCCTACGAGCAGTACTTC. It specifies CASSYSASGNSYEQYF.

This clonotype was observed many times. This chain uses TRBV7-2 with TRBJ1-1; 7 positions agree with TRBD1. J was trimmed by 0 bases and V by 3 bases; bases with no gene match: 4. Looked up from germline, CDR1 is SGHTA and CDR2 is FQGNSA. This CDR3 spans 15 amino acids. The CDR3 bases are TGTGCCAGCAGCTTGGGGACAGTCGTGAACACTGAAGCTTTCTTT. Translation gives CASSLGTVVNTEAFF. The full variable domain, rest sourced from reference TRBV7-2 and TRBJ1-1, is GAGVSQSPSNKVTEKGKDVELRCDPISGHTALYWYRQSLGQGLEFLIYFQGNSAPDKSGLPSDRFSAERTGGSVSTLTIQRTQQEDSAVYLCASSLGTVVNTEAFFGQGTRLTVV.

The CDR3 here is CASSPDLAGGPRYEQYF. The CDR3 DNA is TGCGCCAGCAGCCCCGACCTAGCGGGAGGGCCCCGCTACGAGCAGTACTTC. This sequence joins TRBV5-1 and TRBJ2-7; TRBD2 matches 12 bases. Germline CDR1 is SGHRS and CDR2 is YFSETQ. The CDR3 sequence is 17 residues long. The ends lost 4 bases at V and 3 bases at J; junction bases unmatched: 11.

This clonotype was counted many times. This rearrangement joins TRBV29-1 to TRBJ2-3, with D possibly being TRBD2 (5 bases). This CDR3 spans 15 amino acids. Germline V CDR1 and CDR2: SQVTM, ANQGSEA. V was trimmed by 4 bases and J by 4 bases, leaving 18 bases between them. The CDR3 DNA sequence: TGCAGCGTTGCGGACCGGGTTGGGAGCGCAGATACGCAGTATTTT. Amino acids: CSVADRVGSADTQYF.

Points on this clonotype: The junction and the germline gene differ at one end; a read error may be behind it. V usage is TRBV3-1 and J usage is TRBJ2-7, with D possibly TRBD2 on 5 matching bases. Germline CDR1 is LGHDT and CDR2 is YNNKEL (reference sequence). The CDR3 is 18 residues long. CDR3 DNA: TGTGCCAGCAGCCAAAGGTTTAACGGGAAAGTATCCACCTACGAGCAGTGCTTC. Amino acids: CASSQRFNGKVSTYEQCF.

This clonotype was recorded at least ten times. The J gene is TRBJ1-5, the V gene TRBV28; a weak D match, TRBD1 (6 bases). Germline CDR1 is MDHEN and CDR2 is SYDVKM. The V end lost 6 bases, the J end lost 6 bases, and 15 bases lay between the germline ends. The CDR3 is 14 residues long. CDR3 DNA: TGTGCCAGCAGACCGAGACAGGAACGTCAGCCCCAGCATTTT. It yields the protein CASRPRQERQPQHF.

Ten or more counts support this clonotype. This chain's CDR3 is CSVETGASAYNEQFF. CDR3 nucleotides: TGCAGCGTCGAAACCGGGGCTAGCGCCTACAATGAGCAGTTCTTC. V is TRBV29-1 and J is TRBJ2-1, with D maybe TRBD2 (6 bases). V lost 6 bases, J lost 2 bases, and 17 bases lay in between. The CDR3 totals 15 residues. CDR1 SQVTM and CDR2 ANQGSEA come from the germline V gene.

This clonotype occurred many times. The chain combines TRBV30 with TRBJ2-7; TRBD2 agrees at 7 bases. The V gene end was trimmed by 2 bases and the J gene end by 5 bases; junction bases not matched to a gene: 12. Germline lookup yields CDR1 GTSNPN and CDR2 SVGIG (reference sequence). The length of the CDR3 is 15 residues. CDR3: CAWSRRASGGDEQYF. In nucleotides, the CDR3 is TGTGCCTGGAGTCGCCGGGCTAGCGGAGGGGACGAGCAGTACTTC.

This clonotype was found once. A much larger clonotype is one base distant, so this may be a read error. The chain links TRBV27 to TRBJ1-2; D is possibly TRBD1 (6 bases). The CDR3 runs to 17 residues. CDR1 and CDR2 from the germline V gene are MNHEY and SMNVEV (reference sequence). The CDR3 nucleotides are TGTGCCAGCGGTTTATCCCCAGGGGCCCCTATTAACTATGGCTACACCTTC. It is translated as CASGLSPGAPINYGYTF.

This clonotype was picked up a small number of times. The chain combines TRBV5-6 with TRBJ2-7; possibly TRBD1 for D (6 bases). The germline gives CDR1 SGHDT, CDR2 YYEEEE. This CDR3 has 14 residues. V lost 7 bases, J lost 0 bases, and 14 bases lay in between. CDR3 sequence: CASGGRERSYEQYF. The CDR3 region has the DNA TGTGCCAGCGGGGGCAGGGAGCGCTCCTACGAGCAGTACTTC.

This clonotype was seen only once. The chain joins TRBV5-1 to TRBJ2-5, with TRBD1 as a possible D gene (6 bases). The CDR3 is made up of 16 amino acids. V was pared by 4 bases and J by 1 base, with 17 bases between. In germline, CDR1 is SGHRS, CDR2 YFSETQ. CDR3 DNA sequence: TGCGCCAGCAGCCTTCGTCCAGGGGATTCCCAAGAGACCCAGTACTTC. It is translated as CASSLRPGDSQETQYF.

This clonotype appeared many times. The junction shows a germline mismatch at one end, possibly a read error. This chain joins TRBV2 and TRBJ1-6; 7 bases line up with TRBD1. CDR1 is SNHLY, CDR2 FYNNEI, per germline. This CDR3 comprises 13 residues. DNA of the CDR3: TGTGCCAGCAGGGAAGGGACAGTTCCACCCCTCCACTTT. Amino acids: CASREGTVPPLHF.

This clonotype was seen just once. The chain uses TRBV9 and TRBJ1-1; 7 bases match TRBD1. Per germline, CDR1 SGDLS and CDR2 YYNGEE. The CDR3 is 13 amino acids. The trim removed 7 bases at V and 3 bases at J, leaving 6 bases unmatched. The DNA for the CDR3 is TGTGCCAGCGGGGGGCAGGGGGACACTGAAGCTTTCTTT. Its translation: CASGGQGDTEAFF.

The table lists this clonotype with a few counts. The chain carries TRBV4-3 and TRBJ1-1, with D tentatively TRBD1 (5 bases). CDR3 length equals 14 residues. Trimming stripped 2 bases from V and 3 bases from J, with 10 bases between. CDR1 LGHNA and CDR2 YSLEER come from the germline V gene. The CDR3 loop reads CASSQYQGDTEAFF. DNA for the CDR3: TGCGCCAGCAGCCAATATCAAGGGGACACTGAAGCTTTCTTT.

This clonotype was seen at least ten times. The chain carries TRBV6-1 and TRBJ2-2; 10 bases align to TRBD2. The junction had 9 bases not matched to a gene; V was cut back by 6 bases and J by 5 bases. CDR1 and CDR2 (germline): MNHNS, SASEGT. The CDR3 contains 16 residues. CDR3 sequence: CASSHPAGGPTGELFF. DNA for the CDR3: TGTGCCAGCAGCCACCCAGCGGGAGGGCCAACCGGGGAGCTGTTTTTT.

This clonotype was seen many times. The chain carries TRBV6-5 and TRBJ1-1, with D possibly matching TRBD1 (5 bases). The CDR3 sequence is 15 residues long. The germline CDR1 and CDR2 sequences are MNHEY and SVGAGI. Trimming removed 0 bases at V and 6 bases at J, with 14 bases between. The CDR3 DNA follows: TGTGCCAGCAGTTACTCATCCAGGGCTCTTGCTGAAGCTTTCTTT. Translation gives CASSYSSRALAEAFF.

The chain has TRBV12-3 or TRBV12-4 and TRBJ2-3; 9 bases are a match to TRBD2. V lost 4 bases and J lost 0; bases outside the gene matches: 11. The length of the CDR3 is 18 residues. In DNA, the CDR3 is TGTGCCAGCAGTTACTCGCCTCCGACTAGCGGAAGCACAGATACGCAGTATTTT. It encodes CASSYSPPTSGSTDTQYF.

This clonotype was counted at least ten times. The chain couples TRBV28 to TRBJ2-7; 7 bases are a match to TRBD1. Germline values: CDR1 MDHEN, CDR2 SYDVKM. The CDR3 contains 13 residues. V was pared by 8 bases and J by 3 bases, with 7 bases of the junction left unmatched. The CDR3: CASLGQPFYEQYF. The CDR3 coding sequence is TGTGCCAGCCTGGGACAGCCTTTCTACGAGCAGTACTTC.

The rearrangement uses TRBV10-1 and TRBJ2-4; D possibly uses TRBD1 or TRBD2 (6 bases each). V was trimmed by 0 bases and J by 9 bases, leaving 15 bases between them. Germline V lookup: CDR1 WNHNN, CDR2 SYGVQD (reference sequence). The CDR3 has 15 amino acids. The CDR3 loop reads CASSESRGRVLIQYF. The DNA for the CDR3 is TGCGCCAGCAGTGAGTCCCGGGGGCGCGTACTCATTCAGTACTTC.

This clonotype was counted ten times or more. This rearrangement joins TRBV28 to TRBJ2-3; 7 nucleotides agree with TRBD2. CDR1 is MDHEN and CDR2 is SYDVKM in the germline V gene. This CDR3 contains 16 residues. With 5 bases clipped from V and 5 bases from J, the junction kept 13 bases outside the gene matches. In DNA, the CDR3 is TGTGCCAGCAGTACCCCAGGGCTAGGCGGGGGAGATACGCAGTATTTT. It is translated as CASSTPGLGGGDTQYF.

Concerning this clonotype itself: This may be a read error: a much more frequent sequence differs by one nucleotide. This chain links TRBV28 with TRBJ2-7; D remains ambiguous. Trimming removed 4 bases from V and 2 bases from J, with 6 bases in between. This CDR3 is 12 amino acids long. Germline CDR1 reads MDHEN; CDR2 reads SYDVKM. The DNA for the CDR3 is TGTGCCAGCAGTTCAGAAGCCTACGAGCAGTACTTC. It yields the protein CASSSEAYEQYF.

The rearrangement joins TRBV6-1 to TRBJ2-1; weak D call: TRBD1 (7 bases). V lost 6 bases, J lost 1 base, and 13 bases lay in between. The CDR3 has 15 residues. Germline V gene data show CDR1 as MNHNS and CDR2 as SASEGT. Here the CDR3 reads CASSQGGRSYNEQFF. The CDR3 DNA sequence: TGTGCCAGCAGCCAGGGGGGACGTTCCTACAATGAGCAGTTCTTC.

This clonotype was observed a few times. The chain carries TRBV12-3 or TRBV12-4 and TRBJ2-2, with D tentatively TRBD1 or TRBD2 (5 bases each). This CDR3 is built from 15 residues. V lost 4 bases, J lost 5 bases, and 14 bases lay in between. CDR3 bases: TGTGCCAGCAGTTCCTGGGACGGGTTTACCGGGGAGCTGTTTTTT. Translation gives CASSSWDGFTGELFF.

At least ten counts were recorded for this clonotype. The chain recombines TRBV28 with TRBJ2-1; D is possibly TRBD2 (6 bases). Trimming cost V 4 bases and J 4 bases, with 14 bases left between them. Germline CDR1 and CDR2: MDHEN and SYDVKM. This CDR3 has 15 residues. The CDR3 DNA is TGTGCCAGCAGTTCAGGCGGGGCCGATTACAATGAGCAGTTCTTC. It codes for CASSSGGADYNEQFF.

The genes are TRBV12-3 or TRBV12-4 and TRBJ2-2, with D possibly being TRBD1 (6 bases). V was shortened by 7 bases and J by 1 base, with 10 bases between the two germline ends. The CDR3 has 14 residues. CDR3 in amino acids: CASNLQGNTGELFF. CDR3 DNA sequence: TGTGCCAGCAACCTACAGGGGAACACCGGGGAGCTGTTTTTT.

There are many counts of this clonotype. The gene calls are TRBV6-5 and TRBJ2-5; D is perhaps TRBD1 (6 bases). The V end lost 0 bases, the J end lost 4 bases, and 9 bases lay between the germline ends. The CDR3 spans 14 residues. CDR1 and CDR2 (germline): MNHEY, SVGAGI. CDR3 DNA: TGTGCCAGCAGTTACTCAGGGGGTGCAGAGACCCAGTACTTC. Protein sequence: CASSYSGGAETQYF.

There are many counts of this clonotype. The chain has TRBV4-1 and TRBJ2-2; 7 bases are shared with TRBD2. The V gene's germline CDR1 is MGHRA and CDR2 YSYEKL. The CDR3 sequence is 16 residues long. After removal of 4 bases from V and 4 bases from J, the junction contained 9 bases not matched to a gene. The CDR3 sequence is CASSRGLGRGTGELFF. The CDR3, as DNA: TGCGCCAGCAGCCGAGGACTAGGAAGGGGCACCGGGGAGCTGTTTTTT.

This clonotype has a count of ten or more. DNA of the CDR3: TGTGCCAGCGTTGGACGGGGTTTATCTTCCTACGAGCAGTACTTC. Residues: CASVGRGLSSYEQYF. The chain joins TRBV28 to TRBJ2-7; weak D call: TRBD2 (5 bases). The CDR3 covers 15 residues. Deletions cut 8 bases from V and 1 base from J, with 18 bases between. Germline loops: CDR1 MDHEN, CDR2 SYDVKM.

The chain combines TRBV9 with TRBJ2-1; D ambiguous. Trimming cost V 0 bases and J 3 bases, with 7 bases left between them. CDR1 is SGDLS, CDR2 YYNGEE, per germline. The CDR3 consists of 14 residues. The CDR3 loop reads CASSVATNYNEQFF. The CDR3 DNA reads as TGTGCCAGCAGCGTAGCAACGAACTACAATGAGCAGTTCTTC.